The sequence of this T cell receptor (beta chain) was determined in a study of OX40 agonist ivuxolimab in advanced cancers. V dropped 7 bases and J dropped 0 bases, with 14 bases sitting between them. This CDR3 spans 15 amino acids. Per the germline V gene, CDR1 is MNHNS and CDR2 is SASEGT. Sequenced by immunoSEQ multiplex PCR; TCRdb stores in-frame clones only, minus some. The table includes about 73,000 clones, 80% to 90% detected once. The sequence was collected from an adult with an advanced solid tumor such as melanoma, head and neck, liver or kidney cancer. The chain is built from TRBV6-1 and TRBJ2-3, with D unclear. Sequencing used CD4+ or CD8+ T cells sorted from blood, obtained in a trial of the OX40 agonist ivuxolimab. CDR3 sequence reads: CASTLGPPSTDTQYF. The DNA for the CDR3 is TGTGCCAGCACCCTAGGACCACCCAGCACAGATACGCAGTATTTT.